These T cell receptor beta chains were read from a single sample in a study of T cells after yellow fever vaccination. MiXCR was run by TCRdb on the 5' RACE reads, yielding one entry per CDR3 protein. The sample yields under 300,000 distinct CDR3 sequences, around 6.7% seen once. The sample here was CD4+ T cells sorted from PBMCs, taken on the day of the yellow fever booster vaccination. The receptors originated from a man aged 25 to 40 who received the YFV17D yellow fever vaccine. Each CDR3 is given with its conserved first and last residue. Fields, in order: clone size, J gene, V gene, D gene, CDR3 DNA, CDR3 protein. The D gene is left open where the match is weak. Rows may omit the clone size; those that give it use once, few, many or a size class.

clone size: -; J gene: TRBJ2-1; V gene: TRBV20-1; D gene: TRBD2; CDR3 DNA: TGCAGTGCTAGGCTGACTAGCGGGAGTCAAAACAATGAGCAGTTCTTC; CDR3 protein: CSARLTSGSQNNEQFF
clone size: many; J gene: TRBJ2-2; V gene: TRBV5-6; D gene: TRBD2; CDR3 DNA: TGTGCCAGCAGCAAAAGCGGGAGGGGGAACACCGGGGAGCTGTTTTTT; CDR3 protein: CASSKSGRGNTGELFF
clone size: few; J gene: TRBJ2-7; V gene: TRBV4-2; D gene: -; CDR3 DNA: TGTGCCAGCAGCCAGGAAGGGACCGAATCTCTCTACGAGCAGTACTTC; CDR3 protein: CASSQEGTESLYEQYF
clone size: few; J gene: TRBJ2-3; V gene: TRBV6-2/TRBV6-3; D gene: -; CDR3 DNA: TGTGCCAGCAGGGCCGGACACCTCACAGATACGCAGTATTTT; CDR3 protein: CASRAGHLTDTQYF
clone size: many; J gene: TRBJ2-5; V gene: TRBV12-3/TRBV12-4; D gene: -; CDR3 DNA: TGTGCCAGCAGCAACATTGGGGCCCAGTACTTC; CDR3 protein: CASSNIGAQYF
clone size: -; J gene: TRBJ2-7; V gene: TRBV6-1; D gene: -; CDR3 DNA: TGTGCCAGCTTTTCCCCCCCCCCCTACGAGCAGTACTTC; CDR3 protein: CASFSPPPYEQYF
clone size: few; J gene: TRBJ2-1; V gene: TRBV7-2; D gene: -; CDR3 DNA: TGTGCCAGCAGCTTAGGCCCTACAGAGTACAATGAGCAGTTCTTC; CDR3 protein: CASSLGPTEYNEQFF
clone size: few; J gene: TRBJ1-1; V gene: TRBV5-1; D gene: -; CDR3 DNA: TGCGCCAGCAGCCCTGGGGAACTCTGGGCTGAAGCTTTCTTT; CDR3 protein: CASSPGELWAEAFF
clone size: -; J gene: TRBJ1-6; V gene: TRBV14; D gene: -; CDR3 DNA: TGTGCCAGCAGCCACTCGACCCTAGTCCCCAATTCACCCCTCCACTTT; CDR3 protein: CASSHSTLVPNSPLHF
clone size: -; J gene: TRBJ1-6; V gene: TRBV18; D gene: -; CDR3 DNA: TGTGCCAGCTCACCGGGGGTTGATTCACCCCTCCACTTT; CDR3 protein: CASSPGVDSPLHF
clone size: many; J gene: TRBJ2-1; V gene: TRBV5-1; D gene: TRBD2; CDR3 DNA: TGCGCCAGCAGCCTGGGACTACCGAGCTCCTACAATGAGCAGTTCTTC; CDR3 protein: CASSLGLPSSYNEQFF
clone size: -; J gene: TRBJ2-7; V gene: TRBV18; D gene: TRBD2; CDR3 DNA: TGTGCCAGCTCACCTAGCGGGAGCCTGAGATACGAGCAGTACTTC; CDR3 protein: CASSPSGSLRYEQYF
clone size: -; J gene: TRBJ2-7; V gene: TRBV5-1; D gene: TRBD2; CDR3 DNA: TGCGCCAGCAGCTGGGGGGGAACCTACGAGCAGTACTTC; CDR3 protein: CASSWGGTYEQYF
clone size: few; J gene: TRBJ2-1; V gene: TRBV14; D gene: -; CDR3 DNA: TGTGCCAGCAGCCAAGATCGGAGGAGCGAGCAGTTCTTC; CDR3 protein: CASSQDRRSEQFF
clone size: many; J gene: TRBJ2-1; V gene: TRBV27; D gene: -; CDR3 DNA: TGTGCCAGCAGTTTATACCCCGCCGCGTTTGAGCAGTTCTTC; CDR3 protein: CASSLYPAAFEQFF
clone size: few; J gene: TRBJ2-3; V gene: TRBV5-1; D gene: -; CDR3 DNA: TGCGCCAGCAGGCCTGGGGTCCAGCCTCCAGATACGCAGTATTTT; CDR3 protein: CASRPGVQPPDTQYF
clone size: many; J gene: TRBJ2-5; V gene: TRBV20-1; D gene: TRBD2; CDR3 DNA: TGCAGTGCTTCACTAGCGGGAGATAGGGCTTCAGGAGGGGCCCAGTACTTC; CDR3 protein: CSASLAGDRASGGAQYF
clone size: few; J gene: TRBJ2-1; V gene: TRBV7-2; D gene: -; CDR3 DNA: TGTGCCAGCAGTACGGATTGGAATGAGCAGTTCTTC; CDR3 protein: CASSTDWNEQFF
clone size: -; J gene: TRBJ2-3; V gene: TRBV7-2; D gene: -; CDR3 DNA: TGTGCCAGCAGCTCCTACAGTTATACGCAGTATTTT; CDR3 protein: CASSSYSYTQYF
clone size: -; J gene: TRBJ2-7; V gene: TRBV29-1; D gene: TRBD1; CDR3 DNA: TGCAGCGTTAAATCGGGACAGATCTACGAGCAGTACTTC; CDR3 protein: CSVKSGQIYEQYF
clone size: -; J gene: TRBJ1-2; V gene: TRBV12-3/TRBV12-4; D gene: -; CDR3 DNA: TGTGCCAGCAGTTTAGCGTCTGCCGGCTCCCGGGGCTACACCTTC; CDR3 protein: CASSLASAGSRGYTF
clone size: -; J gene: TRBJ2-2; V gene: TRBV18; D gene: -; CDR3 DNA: TGTGCCAGCTCACCAAACAGGGCAGACACCGGGGAGCTGTTTTTT; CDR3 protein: CASSPNRADTGELFF
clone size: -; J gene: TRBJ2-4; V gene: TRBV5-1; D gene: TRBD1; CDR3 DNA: TGCGCCAGCAGCCTGGACAGGGCCAAAAACATTCAGTACTTC; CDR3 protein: CASSLDRAKNIQYF
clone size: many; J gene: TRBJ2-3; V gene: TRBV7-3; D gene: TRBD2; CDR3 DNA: TGTGCCAGCAGCTTAACGGTGGGACTAGGCACAGATACGCAGTATTTT; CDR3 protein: CASSLTVGLGTDTQYF
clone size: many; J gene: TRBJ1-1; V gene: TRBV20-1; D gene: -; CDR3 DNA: TGCAGTGCTAGAACACCGGGGACTGAAGCTTTCTTT; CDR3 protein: CSARTPGTEAFF
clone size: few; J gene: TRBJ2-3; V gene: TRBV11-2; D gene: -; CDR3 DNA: TGTGCCAGCAGCTTCAAAAGCACAGATACGCAGTATTTT; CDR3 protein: CASSFKSTDTQYF
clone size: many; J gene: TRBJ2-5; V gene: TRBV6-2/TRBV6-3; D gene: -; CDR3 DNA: TGTGCCAGCAGTTACGGTGGGGAGACCCAGTACTTC; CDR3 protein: CASSYGGETQYF
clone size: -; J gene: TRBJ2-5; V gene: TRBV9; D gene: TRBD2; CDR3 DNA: TGTGCCAGCAGCGTAGCGGGAGGGCTTAAAGAGACCCAGTACTTC; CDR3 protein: CASSVAGGLKETQYF
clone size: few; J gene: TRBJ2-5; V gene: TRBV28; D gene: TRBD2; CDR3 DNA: TGTGCCAGCAGTCCATTAGCGGGAGGGGAGACCCAGTACTTC; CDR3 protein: CASSPLAGGETQYF
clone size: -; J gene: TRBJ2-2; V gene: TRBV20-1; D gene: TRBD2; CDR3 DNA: TGCAGTGCTAGGCCCGGACTAGCGGGAGGGCCGGGCACCGGGGAGCTGTTTTTT; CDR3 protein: CSARPGLAGGPGTGELFF
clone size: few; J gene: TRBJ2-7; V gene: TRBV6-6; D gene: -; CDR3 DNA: TGTGCCAGCACACTGACAGATACCTACGAGCAGTACTTC; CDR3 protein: CASTLTDTYEQYF
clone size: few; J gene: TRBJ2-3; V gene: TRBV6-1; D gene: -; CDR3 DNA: TGTGCCAGCACAAGCAGGGTTACAGATACGCAGTATTTT; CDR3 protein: CASTSRVTDTQYF
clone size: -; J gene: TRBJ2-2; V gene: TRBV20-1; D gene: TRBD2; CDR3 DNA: TGCAGTGCTAGAGACGCACTAGCGGAGAACACCGGGGAGCTGTTTTTT; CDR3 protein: CSARDALAENTGELFF
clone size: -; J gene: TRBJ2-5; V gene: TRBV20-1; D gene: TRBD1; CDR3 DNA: TGCAGTGCTAGAGGGGACAGGGGACAAGAGACCCAGTACTTC; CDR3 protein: CSARGDRGQETQYF
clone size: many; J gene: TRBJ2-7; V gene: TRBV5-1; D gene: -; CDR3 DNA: TGCGCCAGCAGTCGAGACCCGCTACTAGCTGTCGAGCAGTACTTC; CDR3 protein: CASSRDPLLAVEQYF
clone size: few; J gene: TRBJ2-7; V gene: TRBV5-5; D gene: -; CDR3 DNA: TGTGCCAGCAGCTTGAGACTTTCCTACGAGCAGTACTTC; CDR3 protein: CASSLRLSYEQYF
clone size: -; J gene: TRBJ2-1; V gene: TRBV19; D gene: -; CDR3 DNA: TGTGCCAGTAGTATAGATCCCCCTAGCCGCGTCAATGAGCAGTTCTTC; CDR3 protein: CASSIDPPSRVNEQFF
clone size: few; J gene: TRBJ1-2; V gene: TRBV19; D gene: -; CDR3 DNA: TGTGCCAGTATGGAGGGCTACTATGGCTACACCTTC; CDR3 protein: CASMEGYYGYTF
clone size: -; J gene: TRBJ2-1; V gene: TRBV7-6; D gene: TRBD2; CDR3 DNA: TGTGCCAGCAGCCCGTACCCGGGACTAGCGGAGTCCCATCGGTCCTACAATGAGCAGTTCTTC; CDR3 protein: CASSPYPGLAESHRSYNEQFF
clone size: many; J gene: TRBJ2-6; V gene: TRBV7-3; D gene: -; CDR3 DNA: TGTGCCAGCAGCCCCCAAGGGGTGACTGGGGCCAACGTCCTGACTTTC; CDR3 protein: CASSPQGVTGANVLTF
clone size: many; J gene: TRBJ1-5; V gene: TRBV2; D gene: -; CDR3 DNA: TGTGCCAGCAGTGAAGGCAGGAGGAATGGGCAGCCCCAGCATTTT; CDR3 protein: CASSEGRRNGQPQHF
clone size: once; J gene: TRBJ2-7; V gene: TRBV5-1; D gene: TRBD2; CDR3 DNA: TGCGCCAGCAGCTTGGGCACCGGGACTAGACGACACGAGCAGTACTTC; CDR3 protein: CASSLGTGTRRHEQYF
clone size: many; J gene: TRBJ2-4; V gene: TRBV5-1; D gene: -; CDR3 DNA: TGCGCCAGCAGCTTGGTTGCAGGGGAGTCCAAAAACATTCAGTACTTC; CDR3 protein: CASSLVAGESKNIQYF
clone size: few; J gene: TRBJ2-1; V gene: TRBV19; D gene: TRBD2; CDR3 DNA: TGTGCCAGTACCCGCCTAGCGGGAGGTGGTGAGCAGTTCTTC; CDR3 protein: CASTRLAGGGEQFF
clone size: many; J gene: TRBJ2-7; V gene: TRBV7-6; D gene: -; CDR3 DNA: TGTGCCAGCAGCTCAGCCGACGGCCCCTACGAGCAGTACTTC; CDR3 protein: CASSSADGPYEQYF
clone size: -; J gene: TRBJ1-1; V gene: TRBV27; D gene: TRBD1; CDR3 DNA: TGTGCCAGCAACCTCGGGACAGGGAAAACTGAAGCTTTCTTT; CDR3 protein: CASNLGTGKTEAFF
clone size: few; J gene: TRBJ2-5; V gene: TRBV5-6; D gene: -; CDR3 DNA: TGTGCCAGCAGCTTGATCCTCCAAGAGACCCAGTACTTC; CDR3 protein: CASSLILQETQYF
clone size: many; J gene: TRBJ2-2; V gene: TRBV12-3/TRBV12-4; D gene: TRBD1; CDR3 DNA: TGTGCCAGCCGGGGTGGGACAGGGTACACCGGGGAGCTGTTTTTT; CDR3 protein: CASRGGTGYTGELFF
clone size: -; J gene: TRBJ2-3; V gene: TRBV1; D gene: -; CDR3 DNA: TGCACCAGCAGCACCACCGGGACTACCTCCACAGATACGCAGTATTTT; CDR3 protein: CTSSTTGTTSTDTQYF
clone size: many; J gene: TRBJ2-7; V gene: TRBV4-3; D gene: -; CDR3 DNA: TGCGCCAGCAGCCAAGATCCGGGGCCCAACGAGCAGTACTTC; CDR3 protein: CASSQDPGPNEQYF
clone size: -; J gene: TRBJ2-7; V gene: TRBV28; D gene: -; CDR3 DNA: TGTGCCAGCAGCCGGACCAGGGGGGCCTTCGAGCAGTACTTC; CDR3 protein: CASSRTRGAFEQYF
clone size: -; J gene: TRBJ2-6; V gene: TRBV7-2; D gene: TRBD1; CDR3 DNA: TGTGCCAGCAGCGACAGGGTCGGGGCCAACGTCCTGACTTTC; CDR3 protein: CASSDRVGANVLTF
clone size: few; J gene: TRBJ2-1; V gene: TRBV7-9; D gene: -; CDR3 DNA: TGTGCCAGCAGCTTACTGGAGGGCCAGCGGAATGAGCAGTTCTTC; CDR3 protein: CASSLLEGQRNEQFF